Reported below is one T cell receptor beta chain. Assay: immunoSEQ multiplex PCR; the TCRdb copy retains only in-frame clones and omits some. The data show 75,000 to 85,000 clones, 93% seen once. This record belongs to a study of T cell changes during pregnancy in multiple sclerosis. This receptor was identified in a female donor with multiple sclerosis, enrolled in a pregnancy study. The starting material was peripheral blood, obtained in the second trimester of pregnancy.

The CDR3 DNA reads TGTGCCAGTAGTATCGCAGTAGCGAGGGACTTGTTTTTT. Encoded protein: CASSIAVARDLFF. The genes are TRBV19 and TRBJ1-4, with D maybe TRBD1 (5 bases). There are 13 residues in the CDR3. The germline V gene has CDR1 LNHDA and CDR2 SQIVND (reference sequence). V was trimmed by 3 bases and J by 15 bases, leaving 17 bases between them.